This paragraph covers one TCR beta chain sequence. This record comes from a study of blood T cell repertoires in COVID-19. Across the study: Specimens from acute and convalescent COVID-19 originated in the United States, Italy and Spain. Nucleic acid was either cDNA or gDNA, and it came from T cells, B-cell-depleted T cells, or PBMCs.

In the source study's methods: Using reference gene primer amplification, nucleated cell counts were estimated. The method was immunoSEQ multiplex PCR; TCRdb's version includes in-frame clones alone and lacks a portion of them. That table is the source of V, J and clone size, and D and trimming were worked out from the DNA. The profile shows 75,000 to 100,000 clones, over 65% of them singletons. Sequences were obtained from peripheral blood. This receptor was obtained from a human donor in a cohort sampled during active COVID-19.

CDR3 sequence: CASSRDTANQPQHF. The CDR3 bases are TGTGCCAGCAGTCGGGACACGGCAAATCAGCCCCAGCATTTT. The chain recombines TRBV6-5 with TRBJ1-5; weak D call: TRBD1 (6 bases). Germline V lookup: CDR1 MNHEY, CDR2 SVGAGI. Trimming removed 5 bases from V and 4 bases from J, with 12 bases in between. The CDR3 has 14 amino acids.